The T cell receptor beta chain described here comes from a study of blood T cell repertoires in COVID-19. Study as a whole: The United States, Italy and Spain supplied acute and convalescent COVID-19 samples.

This table comes from immunoSEQ multiplex PCR, and its TCRdb copy is limited to in-frame clones, with some not included. The sample has some 85,000 clones, about three quarters seen once; the top ten hold around 50%. The sample consisted of peripheral blood. The receptor comes from a human donor in a cohort sampled during active COVID-19.

The CDR3 bases are TGCGCCAGCAGCTCCGGGACAGGGGGCACTGAAGCTTTCTTT. It translates to CASSSGTGGTEAFF. The chain is built from TRBV5-1 and TRBJ1-1, with 11 bases that match TRBD1. This CDR3 has 14 amino acids. The J segment lost 4 bases and the V segment lost 3 bases, leaving 2 bases of the junction unmatched. In germline, CDR1 is SGHRS, CDR2 YFSETQ.